This is a list of T cell receptor beta chains from one sample in a study of early T cells in non-severe SARS-CoV-2 infection. TCRdb redid the calling of the 5' RACE reads with MiXCR, one entry per CDR3 protein. The sample includes roughly 80,000 distinct CDR3 sequences, about a sixth of them seen just once. The specimen was whole blood. The source is an adult who was a healthcare worker with PCR-confirmed SARS-CoV-2 infection or an uninfected control (not recorded which). Both conserved end residues are part of each CDR3. A D gene is named only where the DNA matches it firmly. Clone size is shown for a subset of rows, as once, few, many or a class of expanded clone.

v_gene	d_gene	j_gene	abundance	CDR3nt	CDR3aa
TRBV19	TRBD1	TRBJ2-5	.	TGTGCCAGTAGTATGGGGACAGGGGGCGTACGCCAAGAGACCCAGTACTTC	CASSMGTGGVRQETQYF
TRBV5-1	.	TRBJ2-5	few	TGCGCCAGCAGCTTGTTCGGGGCCCAAGAGACCCAGTACTTC	CASSLFGAQETQYF
TRBV7-6	TRBD2	TRBJ2-1	few	TGTGCCAGCAGCTTAGTGCCTGGGACTAGCGGGAGCCATGAGCAGTTCTTC	CASSLVPGTSGSHEQFF
TRBV7-6	.	TRBJ2-2	few	TGTGCCACCGCGCCCCCTAGTACATACACCGGGGAGCTGTTTTTT	CATAPPSTYTGELFF
TRBV11-2	TRBD2	TRBJ2-7	.	TGTGCCAGCAGCCCGCGGGAGTACTACGAGCAGTACTTC	CASSPREYYEQYF
TRBV7-6	TRBD2	TRBJ2-1	many	TGTGCCAGCAGCTTAGCCTCCTATAGTCTAGCGGGGGTCCCCAGCTCCTACAATGAGCAGTTCTTC	CASSLASYSLAGVPSSYNEQFF
TRBV7-2	.	TRBJ1-1	few	TGTGCCAGCAGCTTAGTAGGTAGAGGGGAAGCTTTCTTT	CASSLVGRGEAFF
TRBV10-2	.	TRBJ2-5	.	TGCGCCAGCAGTGAGACCCGGGGGAAAGAGACCCAGTACTTC	CASSETRGKETQYF
TRBV6-5	.	TRBJ1-2	few	TGTGCCAGCAGTTACTTGAGTTGGGATACCAACTATGGCTACACCTTC	CASSYLSWDTNYGYTF
TRBV20-1	TRBD2	TRBJ2-1	many	TGCAGTGCCCCGGGACTAGTAAGGAATGAGCAGTTCTTC	CSAPGLVRNEQFF
TRBV28	TRBD1	TRBJ2-7	.	TGTGCCAGCAGTTTAGGGACAGGGGGGCCCTACGAGCAGTACTTC	CASSLGTGGPYEQYF
TRBV10-2	.	TRBJ1-3	.	TGCGCCACCAGCACGGGGGCTGGAAACACCATATATTTT	CATSTGAGNTIYF
TRBV7-2	.	TRBJ2-5	few	TGTGCCAGCAGCCCTACGGACGCCCAAGAGACCCAGTACTTC	CASSPTDAQETQYF
TRBV20-1	TRBD1	TRBJ2-2	few	TGCAGTGGGCGGGAAGCAGGGGGCGACGACACCGGGGAGCTGTTTTTT	CSGREAGGDDTGELFF
TRBV5-1	.	TRBJ2-6	few	TGCGCCAGCAGCTTGGATAGGTCTCTCTCTGGGGCCAACGTCCTGACTTTC	CASSLDRSLSGANVLTF
TRBV5-1	TRBD2	TRBJ2-5	few	TGCGCCAGCAGCCTACCGGGACTAGCGGGGGGGAAGACCCAGTACTTC	CASSLPGLAGGKTQYF
TRBV20-1	.	TRBJ2-3	once	TGCAGTGCTAGCCGCGTAGTGCTAGCTCAAATCACAGATACGCAGTATTTT	CSASRVVLAQITDTQYF
TRBV29-1	.	TRBJ1-1	.	TGCAGCGTTCACCGAATCAATACGTATGAAGCTTTCTTT	CSVHRINTYEAFF
TRBV6-5	TRBD1	TRBJ1-1	few	TGTGCCAGCAGTTCCCGACAGGGAGGACGATCAACTGAAGCTTTCTTT	CASSSRQGGRSTEAFF
TRBV30	.	TRBJ1-5	.	TGTGCCTGGAGTGTACCCTGGGGAAGCAATCAGCCCCAGCATTTT	CAWSVPWGSNQPQHF
TRBV7-3	.	TRBJ2-3	.	TGTGCCAGCAGCCCCCGGGGAATGGAGGGAGATACGCAGTATTTT	CASSPRGMEGDTQYF
TRBV20-1	.	TRBJ2-7	.	TGCAGCGCTACCTCCGGGGCACATAAGAGCGCCGAGCAGTACTTC	CSATSGAHKSAEQYF
TRBV20-1	.	TRBJ2-5	few	TGCAGTGCTCCTCCGGCGGGTAGGGAGACCCAGTACTTC	CSAPPAGRETQYF
TRBV7-9	TRBD2	TRBJ2-5	few	TGTGCCAGCAGCTTAGGGGGGACTAGCGGACAAGAGACCCAGTACTTC	CASSLGGTSGQETQYF
TRBV19	.	TRBJ1-2	.	TGTGCCAGTAGTCCCGCGGGCGATCGAGTCGGGGGCTACACCTTC	CASSPAGDRVGGYTF
TRBV2	.	TRBJ1-3	once	TGTGCCAGCAGTGAAGGACAGACTCCTGGAAACACCATATATTTT	CASSEGQTPGNTIYF
TRBV7-3	.	TRBJ2-3	.	TGTGCCAGCAGGTTCGCATCAGATACGCAGTATTTT	CASRFASDTQYF
TRBV5-1	.	TRBJ1-1	.	TGCGCCAGCAGCGAGAGACAGACTAACACTGAAGCTTTCTTT	CASSERQTNTEAFF
TRBV29-1	.	TRBJ1-2	few	TGCAGCGTTGAGATGCAGGGGACTGGACCGGCTCGGGGCTACACCTTC	CSVEMQGTGPARGYTF
TRBV7-3	.	TRBJ2-2	.	TGTGCCAGCAGCCTGACAGCTCAAAGTGGCACCGGGGAGCTGTTTTTT	CASSLTAQSGTGELFF
TRBV27	TRBD1	TRBJ1-1	.	TGTGCCAGCTACACCGGGACAGGGAGCATAGAAGCTTTCTTT	CASYTGTGSIEAFF
TRBV19	.	TRBJ1-5	.	TGTGCCAGTAGTAGGGGAAATCAGCCCCAGCATTTT	CASSRGNQPQHF